This TCR beta chain derives from a study of blood T cells in healthy people across ages. The use of a sample-barcoded 5' primer and a J-beta primer mix characterized a second PCR of roughly 6 to 11 cycles. Using its own MiXCR run on the 5' RACE reads, TCRdb lists one record per CDR3 protein. The data contain around 1.7 million distinct CDR3 sequences, 28% of them singletons. Germline CDR1 is SQVTM and CDR2 is ANQGSEA. The J segment lost 7 bases and the V segment lost 4 bases, leaving 11 bases of the junction unmatched. The CDR3 spans 15 residues. The TCR comes from a woman aged 25-40 years in good health. Sample: blood. The chain employs TRBV29-1 and TRBJ2-1; 9 nucleotides align to TRBD2. CDR3 DNA: TGCAGCGTTGGAATGAGGCTAGCGGGGAGAAATGAGCAGTTCTTC. This codes for CSVGMRLAGRNEQFF.